These T cell receptor beta chains were read from a single sample in a study of blood T cell repertoires in COVID-19. The repertoire was sequenced with immunoSEQ multiplex PCR; TCRdb's copy has only in-frame clones and lacks some. The sample records about 110,000 clones, roughly four fifths being singletons. Specimen: peripheral blood. Every receptor here comes from a woman aged 55-70 years with acute or convalescent COVID-19. CDR3s include the opening cysteine and the closing phenylalanine or tryptophan. The order of the fields is CDR3 protein, CDR3 length, V gene, J gene.

CDR3 protein: CASSLLLGQEETQYF
CDR3 length: 15
V gene: TRBV5-5
J gene: TRBJ2-5

CDR3 protein: CSASRPGGWTEAFF
CDR3 length: 14
V gene: TRBV20-1
J gene: TRBJ1-1

CDR3 protein: CASSPDRAGEQFF
CDR3 length: 13
V gene: TRBV6-4
J gene: TRBJ2-1

CDR3 protein: CASSARGSGGLNQPQHF
CDR3 length: 17
V gene: TRBV25-1
J gene: TRBJ1-5

CDR3 protein: CASSPRGGWTEAFF
CDR3 length: 14
V gene: TRBV27
J gene: TRBJ1-1

CDR3 protein: CASSVGQGSYTWDLFF
CDR3 length: 16
V gene: TRBV28
J gene: TRBJ2-2

CDR3 protein: CASTLRGYGQPQHF
CDR3 length: 14
V gene: TRBV2
J gene: TRBJ1-5

CDR3 protein: CATGGSANTGELFF
CDR3 length: 14
V gene: TRBV19
J gene: TRBJ2-2

CDR3 protein: CASSRDLTSGSDLMFTDTQYF
CDR3 length: 21
V gene: TRBV28
J gene: TRBJ2-3

CDR3 protein: CASSITLEEETQYF
CDR3 length: 14
V gene: TRBV19
J gene: TRBJ2-5

CDR3 protein: CASGTATEAFF
CDR3 length: 11
V gene: TRBV2
J gene: TRBJ1-1

CDR3 protein: CASSPGQLFSGNTIYF
CDR3 length: 16
V gene: TRBV18
J gene: TRBJ1-3

CDR3 protein: CASSEPTGQSEAFF
CDR3 length: 14
V gene: TRBV9
J gene: TRBJ1-1

CDR3 protein: CASSVDREDEQFF
CDR3 length: 13
V gene: TRBV2
J gene: TRBJ2-1

CDR3 protein: CASSPQLPGGTGELFF
CDR3 length: 16
V gene: TRBV18
J gene: TRBJ2-2

CDR3 protein: CASSVGGGGEQFF
CDR3 length: 13
V gene: TRBV9
J gene: TRBJ2-1

CDR3 protein: CASSRTSGNTGELFF
CDR3 length: 15
V gene: TRBV2
J gene: TRBJ2-2

CDR3 protein: CASSRPGLADHTQYF
CDR3 length: 15
V gene: TRBV3-1/TRBV3-2
J gene: TRBJ2-3

CDR3 protein: CASSLSTPGSTGELFF
CDR3 length: 16
V gene: TRBV5-4
J gene: TRBJ2-2

CDR3 protein: CASSRTGNYGYTF
CDR3 length: 13
V gene: TRBV28
J gene: TRBJ1-2

CDR3 protein: CASSLYAAVTNTEAFF
CDR3 length: 16
V gene: TRBV7-2
J gene: TRBJ1-1

CDR3 protein: CASTGLGGLNGYTF
CDR3 length: 14
V gene: TRBV6-5
J gene: TRBJ1-2

CDR3 protein: CASSQDGGGTNEKLFF
CDR3 length: 16
V gene: TRBV4-1
J gene: TRBJ1-4

CDR3 protein: CASSYSSGDGYTF
CDR3 length: 13
V gene: TRBV6-5
J gene: TRBJ1-2

CDR3 protein: CASSLPRQGPYEQYF
CDR3 length: 15
V gene: TRBV7-8
J gene: TRBJ2-7

CDR3 protein: CASSLGSGLAPQEQFF
CDR3 length: 16
V gene: TRBV5-1
J gene: TRBJ2-1

CDR3 protein: CASSLGTGDLGEQYF
CDR3 length: 15
V gene: TRBV18
J gene: TRBJ2-7

CDR3 protein: CAWSVQGAEKLFF
CDR3 length: 13
V gene: TRBV30
J gene: TRBJ1-4

CDR3 protein: CSVGRLQGWGGTEAFF
CDR3 length: 16
V gene: TRBV29-1
J gene: TRBJ1-1

CDR3 protein: CASSLVSGDYEQYF
CDR3 length: 14
V gene: TRBV7-9
J gene: TRBJ2-7

CDR3 protein: CAWSPDNGGAEAFF
CDR3 length: 14
V gene: TRBV30
J gene: TRBJ1-1

CDR3 protein: CAWSPVSYNSPLHF
CDR3 length: 14
V gene: TRBV30
J gene: TRBJ1-6

CDR3 protein: CAWRGGEEKLFF
CDR3 length: 12
V gene: TRBV30
J gene: TRBJ1-4

CDR3 protein: CASSFAPTGQGDNEQFF
CDR3 length: 17
V gene: TRBV5-1
J gene: TRBJ2-1

CDR3 protein: CASSLVPPGHLAYEQYF
CDR3 length: 17
V gene: TRBV7-9
J gene: TRBJ2-7

CDR3 protein: CASRPTGSTEAFF
CDR3 length: 13
V gene: TRBV2
J gene: TRBJ1-1

CDR3 protein: CASRQQGKNTIYF
CDR3 length: 13
V gene: TRBV28
J gene: TRBJ1-3

CDR3 protein: CASSPPGQKLNEQFF
CDR3 length: 15
V gene: TRBV28
J gene: TRBJ2-1

CDR3 protein: CASSQVRDRQETQYF
CDR3 length: 15
V gene: TRBV4-1
J gene: TRBJ2-5

CDR3 protein: CAITGGGQGGTEAFF
CDR3 length: 15
V gene: TRBV10-3
J gene: TRBJ1-1

CDR3 protein: CASGQYSNQPQHF
CDR3 length: 13
V gene: TRBV2
J gene: TRBJ1-5

CDR3 protein: CASLYLNTIYF
CDR3 length: 11
V gene: TRBV28
J gene: TRBJ1-3

CDR3 protein: CASRGTSGSFTDTQYF
CDR3 length: 16
V gene: TRBV27
J gene: TRBJ2-3

CDR3 protein: CASSSSRLIAGFADTQYF
CDR3 length: 18
V gene: TRBV6-2/TRBV6-3
J gene: TRBJ2-3

CDR3 protein: CASSPELTGELFF
CDR3 length: 13
V gene: TRBV18
J gene: TRBJ2-2

CDR3 protein: CASSILGLSPLHF
CDR3 length: 13
V gene: TRBV19
J gene: TRBJ1-6

CDR3 protein: CASSQGTVYEQYF
CDR3 length: 13
V gene: TRBV3-1/TRBV3-2
J gene: TRBJ2-7

CDR3 protein: CASSSKPGGEQFF
CDR3 length: 13
V gene: TRBV5-1
J gene: TRBJ2-1

CDR3 protein: CASSLDWEIGQPYGQYF
CDR3 length: 17
V gene: TRBV11-3
J gene: TRBJ2-7

CDR3 protein: CASSLQGSLYGYTF
CDR3 length: 14
V gene: TRBV2
J gene: TRBJ1-2

CDR3 protein: CASSAEAEAFF
CDR3 length: 11
V gene: TRBV2
J gene: TRBJ1-1

CDR3 protein: CASSPSYTGELFF
CDR3 length: 13
V gene: TRBV5-6
J gene: TRBJ2-2

CDR3 protein: CASSPPIRQGITDTQYF
CDR3 length: 17
V gene: TRBV5-4
J gene: TRBJ2-3

CDR3 protein: CASSLPSGDTYEQYF
CDR3 length: 15
V gene: TRBV5-8
J gene: TRBJ2-7

CDR3 protein: CASSPAGGRTEAFF
CDR3 length: 14
V gene: TRBV19
J gene: TRBJ1-1